The 8 T cell receptor beta chains in this list originate from one sample, sequenced in a study of CD8+ T cells in alopecia areata. Treatment given: oral pan-JAK inhibitor, 5-10 mg twice daily. cDNA prepared by RNA extraction and subsequent reverse transcription served as the template for sequencing. The data were produced by immunoSEQ multiplex PCR, yet TCRdb's version contains in-frame clones alone and is incomplete. This sample has approximately 120,000 clones, with 61% found just once. Sequencing used CD4+ T cells sorted from blood, obtained at week 4, from a patient treated with tofacitinib. The source of these receptors is a human donor with alopecia areata.

The V and J genes are TRBV7-9 and TRBJ1-2, with TRBD1 identical over 8 bases. The germline V gene encodes CDR1 SEHNR and CDR2 FQNEAQ (reference sequence). The CDR3 extends over 12 amino acids. The CDR3 sequence: CAASGGSYGYTF. CDR3 coding DNA: TGTGCAGCCTCAGGGGGCTCCTATGGCTACACCTTC.

The chain is built from TRBV7-3 and TRBJ2-1, with D tentatively TRBD2 (5 bases). CDR1 SGHTA and CDR2 FQGTGA come from the germline V gene. V was trimmed by 5 bases and J by 2 bases, leaving 7 bases between them. The CDR3 extends over 13 amino acids. CDR3 coding DNA: TGTGCCAGCAGCGAGGGCCCCTACAATGAGCAGTTCTTC. Translation gives CASSEGPYNEQFF.

This chain uses TRBV30 with TRBJ2-3; 8 bases agree with TRBD1. Germline V CDR1 and CDR2: GTSNPN, SVGIG (reference sequence). The CDR3 totals 14 residues. The J segment lost 6 bases and the V segment lost 4 bases, leaving 9 bases of the junction unmatched. CDR3 region: CAWNRQGNWDTQYF. CDR3 sequence (DNA): TGTGCCTGGAATCGACAGGGGAATTGGGATACGCAGTATTTT.

CDR3 loop: CSALKGGGIANEQFF. The CDR3 DNA is TGCAGCGCCCTTAAGGGGGGCGGGATCGCTAATGAGCAGTTCTTC. The rearrangement uses TRBV29-1 and TRBJ2-1, with D perhaps given as TRBD1 or TRBD2 (6 bases each). CDR1 and CDR2 (germline): SQVTM, ANQGSEA. The CDR3 loop spans 15 amino acids. The V gene lost 7 bases and the J gene lost 7 bases, with 23 bases spanning the gap.

This chain uses TRBV9 with TRBJ2-6, with TRBD1 as a possible D gene (6 bases). This CDR3 contains 17 residues. Germline V gene data show CDR1 as SGDLS and CDR2 as YYNGEE. Deletions cut 8 bases from V and 0 bases from J, with 18 bases between. In DNA, the CDR3 is TGTGCCAGAATCGGGGAGACAGGCCTCTCTGGGGCCAACGTCCTGACTTTC. Its translation is CARIGETGLSGANVLTF. Filled out from reference TRBV9 and TRBJ2-6, the complete variable domain reads DSGVTQTPKHLITATGQRVTLRCSPRSGDLSVYWYQQSLDQGLQFLIQYYNGEERAKGNILERFSAQQFPDLHSELNLSSLELGDSALYFCARIGETGLSGANVLTFGAGSRLTVL.

The V and J genes are TRBV30 and TRBJ2-1; TRBD2 matches at 9 bases. Per the germline V gene, CDR1 is GTSNPN and CDR2 is SVGIG (reference sequence). The CDR3 runs 13 residues. With 3 bases clipped from V and 8 bases from J, the junction kept 5 bases outside the gene matches. CDR3 sequence (DNA): TGTGCCTGGAGCTTAGCGGGAGTCGATGAGCAGTTCTTC. Translated: CAWSLAGVDEQFF.

This chain joins TRBV9 and TRBJ2-2; 9 nucleotides agree with TRBD2. The CDR3 extends over 17 amino acids. Germline values: CDR1 SGDLS, CDR2 YYNGEE. V was clipped by 5 bases and J by 1 base; unmatched bases: 9. In DNA form, the CDR3 reads TGTGCCAGCAGTTTCCTCAGACTAGCGGAGAACACCGGGGAGCTGTTTTTT. Translation: CASSFLRLAENTGELFF.

The genes are TRBV7-3 and TRBJ1-2; TRBD1 might be the D (6 bases). Trimming removed 0 bases at V and 4 bases at J, with 12 bases between. Germline V lookup: CDR1 SGHTA, CDR2 FQGTGA. The CDR3 loop spans 15 amino acids. The CDR3 DNA is TGTGCCAGCAGCTTAACTCACGGGACAATCTATGGCTACACCTTC. It specifies CASSLTHGTIYGYTF.